Below are 27 T cell receptor beta chains sequenced from a single sample in a study of cytomegalovirus exposure and HLA in healthy donors. The PCR had 60 Vbeta and 13 Jbeta primers. The assay was immunoSEQ multiplex PCR, and TCRdb's table has in-frame clones only and misses some. The sample lists 25,000 to 35,000 clones; around 40% were seen once. Sequenced input: PBMCs. These receptors were obtained from a woman aged 45-60 years in good health and CMV-seronegative.

The chain carries TRBV10-1 and TRBJ2-1; the match to TRBD2 covers 8 bases. CDR3 size: 14 residues. With V trimmed by 5 bases and J by 7 bases, 7 bases remained unmatched. CDR1 is WNHNN, CDR2 SYGVQD, per germline (reference sequence). CDR3 DNA: TGCGCCAGCAGTTTAACCGGACTAGCAAATGAGCAGTTCTTC. Its protein is CASSLTGLANEQFF.

DNA of the CDR3: TGTGCCAGCAGCCCCGAAGAGACCCAGTACTTC. This encodes CASSPEETQYF. The V gene is TRBV6-6, the J gene TRBJ2-5, with D unresolved. From germline, CDR1 is MNHNY and CDR2 SVGAGI (reference sequence). Trimming took off 6 bases at V and 3 bases at J, with 5 bases between the two ends. This CDR3 contains 11 residues.

Points on this clone: One end of the junction does not line up with germline, which may come from a read error. The sample holds other DNA sequences that translate to the same CDR3. The rearrangement links TRBV6-5 to TRBJ1-4; no definite D call. The germline V gene encodes CDR1 MNHEY and CDR2 SVGAGI. The CDR3 loop spans 14 amino acids. The CDR3 region is CASRRLQLDEKLFF. In DNA, the CDR3 is TGTGCTAGCAGGCGACTGCAACTGGATGAAAAACTGTTTTTT.

The V and J genes are TRBV14 and TRBJ2-5, with a possible D match to TRBD2 (6 bases). V was clipped by 2 bases and J by 5 bases, with 6 bases between them. Germline V gene sequence: CDR1 SGHDN, CDR2 FVKESK. The CDR3 sequence is 12 residues long. As DNA, the CDR3 is TGTGCCAGCAGCCAAACTAGCGAGACCCAGTACTTC. Translation gives CASSQTSETQYF.

The chain carries TRBV2 and TRBJ2-1, with a possible D match to TRBD1 (6 bases). CDR3 length: 14 amino acids. Trimming left V 4 bases short and J 10 bases short, with 17 bases between. Germline CDR1 reads SNHLY; CDR2 reads FYNNEI. The CDR3 region has the DNA TGTGCCAGCAGTGTACAGGGTACTATCTCCGAGCAGTTCTTC. Amino acids: CASSVQGTISEQFF.

The V and J genes are TRBV6-5 and TRBJ2-1; 9 nucleotides line up with TRBD2. CDR3 size: 15 residues. The J segment lost 3 bases and the V segment lost 4 bases, leaving 4 bases of the junction unmatched. Per the germline V gene, CDR1 is MNHEY and CDR2 is SVGAGI. The CDR3 region is CASSFGLANYNEQFF. CDR3 in DNA: TGTGCCAGCAGTTTTGGACTAGCGAACTACAATGAGCAGTTCTTC.

The chain combines TRBV14 with TRBJ2-2; 7 nucleotides agree with TRBD1. The V and J ends lost 3 bases and 0 bases, in that order; junction bases with no gene match: 1. CDR3 size: 15 residues. Germline loops: CDR1 SGHDN, CDR2 FVKESK. The CDR3 coding sequence is TGTGCCAGCAGCCATGGACAGGCGAACACCGGGGAGCTGTTTTTT. Its translation is CASSHGQANTGELFF.

The chain links TRBV19 to TRBJ1-2, with a possible D match to TRBD1 (5 bases). The CDR3 consists of 14 residues. Trimming removed 3 bases from V and 5 bases from J, with 13 bases in between. CDR1 LNHDA and CDR2 SQIVND come from the germline V gene (reference sequence). CDR3 coding DNA: TGTGCCAGTAGTATGGGAACGGGGGTATATGGCTACACCTTC. This codes for CASSMGTGVYGYTF.

Only a few counts were recorded for this clone. The chain carries TRBV7-6 and TRBJ1-4; TRBD1 matches 9 bases. The CDR3 runs 14 residues. Losses at the gene ends were 5 bases for V and 4 bases for J; bases not matched to a gene: 2. CDR1 and CDR2 (germline): SGHVS, FNYEAQ. CDR3 bases: TGTGCCAGCAGCCAGGACAGGGGTAATGAAAAACTGTTTTTT. This encodes CASSQDRGNEKLFF. The variable domain in full, with the rest retrieved from reference TRBV7-6 and TRBJ1-4, is GAGVSQSPRYKVTKRGQDVALRCDPISGHVSLYWYRQALGQGPEFLTYFNYEAQQDKSGLPNDRFSAERPEGSISTLTIQRTEQRDSAMYRCASSQDRGNEKLFFGSGTQLSVL.

The chain carries TRBV4-1 and TRBJ2-5, with D tentatively TRBD2 (5 bases). V shed 1 base and J shed 3 bases, with 18 bases lying between them. The CDR3 is made up of 17 amino acids. Germline CDR1 is MGHRA and CDR2 is YSYEKL. The CDR3 nucleotides are TGCGCCAGCAGCCAAGGGGGATATCCTAGCAGTAAAGAGACCCAGTACTTC. Its protein product is CASSQGGYPSSKETQYF.

The chain combines TRBV6-5 with TRBJ1-1; 11 bases line up with TRBD1. CDR3 length: 15 amino acids. CDR1 is MNHEY, CDR2 SVGAGI, per germline. J gave up 3 bases and V 2 bases, and 2 bases lay outside the gene matches. This CDR3 is CASSYGGQGDTEAFF. As DNA, the CDR3 is TGTGCCAGCAGTTACGGGGGACAGGGGGACACTGAAGCTTTCTTT.

CDR3 amino acids: CASRRGRGTDTQYF. DNA for the CDR3: TGTGCCAGCAGGCGGGGAAGGGGCACAGATACGCAGTATTTT. The V call is TRBV27, the J call TRBJ2-3; tentatively, D is TRBD2 (6 bases). The CDR3 spans 14 residues. The germline CDR1 and CDR2 sequences are MNHEY and SMNVEV (reference sequence). Between the trimmed V and J ends, which lost 6 bases and 1 base, there was a span of 11 bases.

The J gene is TRBJ1-1, the V gene TRBV27; the match to TRBD1 covers 8 bases. This CDR3 has 13 residues. The V gene's germline CDR1 is MNHEY and CDR2 SMNVEV (reference sequence). V lost 6 bases, J lost 3 bases, and 3 bases stayed unmatched. The CDR3 nucleotides are TGTGCCAGCAGGCGGGACAGGTACACTGAAGCTTTCTTT. Its protein is CASRRDRYTEAFF.

This clone came up a few times. The chain has TRBV30 and TRBJ1-1; D is unresolved. The CDR3 extends over 12 amino acids. Germline V gene data show CDR1 as GTSNPN and CDR2 as SVGIG (reference sequence). The ends were cut back, 1 base at V and 7 bases at J, with 10 bases in the middle. The CDR3 is CAWSGLGSEAFF. The CDR3 nucleotides are TGTGCCTGGAGTGGTTTGGGGAGTGAAGCTTTCTTT. The complete variable domain, with remaining parts taken from reference TRBV30 and TRBJ1-1, reads SQTIHQWPATLVQPVGSPLSLECTVEGTSNPNLYWYRQAAGRGLQLLFYSVGIGQISSEVPQNLSASRPQDRQFILSSKKLLLSDSGFYLCAWSGLGSEAFFGQGTRLTVV.

This clone was detected a few times. Compared with germline, one end of the junction differs, possibly owing to a read error. The chain uses TRBV2 and TRBJ2-7, with TRBD2 identical over 13 bases. CDR1 is SNHLY and CDR2 is FYNNEI in the germline V gene. This CDR3 has 16 residues. The CDR3 nucleotides read TGTGCCAGCAGTCGAAGGACTAGCGGGAGCCCCTACCAGCAGTACTTC. Translated: CASSRRTSGSPYQQYF.

This clone was seen a handful of times. The rearrangement links TRBV9 to TRBJ1-2; 10 bases line up with TRBD1. J lost 2 bases, V lost 3 bases, and 10 bases had no gene match. This CDR3 spans 17 amino acids. Germline loops: CDR1 SGDLS, CDR2 YYNGEE. CDR3 protein: CASSGPGQGTTNYGYTF. CDR3 DNA sequence: TGTGCCAGCAGCGGTCCGGGACAGGGGACTACAAACTATGGCTACACCTTC.

V usage is TRBV27 and J usage is TRBJ2-2, with 8 bases identical to TRBD1. This CDR3 contains 16 residues. Per the germline V gene, CDR1 is MNHEY and CDR2 is SMNVEV (reference sequence). Trimming took 4 bases from V and 3 from J; bases not matched to a gene: 7. CDR3 sequence reads: CASSWGPGGDTGELFF. The CDR3 nucleotides are TGTGCCAGCAGTTGGGGGCCAGGGGGCGACACCGGGGAGCTGTTTTTT.

This clone appeared a few times. The chain combines TRBV20-1 with TRBJ2-3; D unresolved. Germline CDR1 and CDR2: DFQATT and SNEGSKA (reference sequence). Trimming left V 8 bases short and J 5 bases short, with 11 bases between. The length of the CDR3 is 11 residues. CDR3 nucleotide sequence: TGCAGTCGATATAGAGGAGATACGCAGTATTTT. It specifies CSRYRGDTQYF.

V gene TRBV15 combines with J gene TRBJ2-1, with 12 bases fitting TRBD2. The trim removed 4 bases at V and 7 bases at J, leaving 5 bases unmatched. CDR3 size: 15 residues. The V gene's germline CDR1 is LNHNV and CDR2 YYDKDF (reference sequence). Written as DNA, the CDR3 is TGTGCCACCAGCACCCGACTAGCGGGGGCTAATGAGCAGTTCTTC. It translates to CATSTRLAGANEQFF.

This clone has a handful of counts. The chain recombines TRBV7-3 with TRBJ2-1; 9 positions match TRBD1. V was clipped by 4 bases and J by 3 bases; unmatched bases: 4. Germline V lookup: CDR1 SGHTA, CDR2 FQGTGA. The CDR3 is made up of 15 amino acids. The CDR3 nucleotides read TGTGCCAGCAGCTCGGGACAGGGAATCTACAATGAGCAGTTCTTC. It codes for CASSSGQGIYNEQFF. The variable domain in full, with the rest retrieved from reference TRBV7-3 and TRBJ2-1, is GAGVSQTPSNKVTEKGKYVELRCDPISGHTALYWYRQSLGQGPEFLIYFQGTGAADDSGLPNDRFFAVRPEGSVSTLKIQRTERGDSAVYLCASSSGQGIYNEQFFGPGTRLTVL.

This clone has just a few counts. V is TRBV7-9 and J is TRBJ1-5; TRBD1 is a possible D gene (5 bases). The germline gives CDR1 SEHNR, CDR2 FQNEAQ (reference sequence). The ends were cut back, 5 bases at V and 9 bases at J, with 8 bases in the middle. The CDR3 runs 11 residues. The DNA for the CDR3 is TGTGCCAGCAGCCACGGGGGGCCCCAGCATTTT. It encodes CASSHGGPQHF.

V is TRBV7-2 and J is TRBJ2-1; TRBD2 agrees at 11 bases. J gave up 6 bases and V 1 base, and 8 bases lay outside the gene matches. CDR1 SGHTA and CDR2 FQGNSA come from the germline V gene. The CDR3 length is 17 residues. CDR3 region: CASSLVLLAGGPNEQFF. The DNA of the CDR3 is TGTGCCAGCAGCTTAGTTCTTCTAGCGGGAGGCCCCAATGAGCAGTTCTTC.

The chain uses TRBV6-1 and TRBJ2-3; 7 positions agree with TRBD1. The J segment lost 4 bases and the V segment lost 6 bases, leaving 4 bases of the junction unmatched. Germline V gene data show CDR1 as MNHNS and CDR2 as SASEGT. The CDR3 runs to 13 residues. The CDR3 nucleotides are TGTGCCAGCAGGGTCGACAGGGCAGATACGCAGTATTTT. This codes for CASRVDRADTQYF.

V and J are TRBV27 and TRBJ2-3; D unresolved. The CDR3 is 13 amino acids. Germline CDR1 reads MNHEY; CDR2 reads SMNVEV (reference sequence). V lost 8 bases, J lost 9 bases, and 18 bases lay in between. The CDR3 sequence: CASLSTSAATQYF. The CDR3, as DNA: TGTGCCAGCTTGAGTACAAGTGCGGCGACGCAGTATTTT.

The rearrangement links TRBV5-1 to TRBJ2-3; D is unclear. Trimming left V 0 bases short and J 2 bases short, with 7 bases between. Germline assignment: CDR1 SGHRS and CDR2 YFSETQ. The CDR3 runs to 14 residues. CDR3: CASSLGQITDTQYF. The CDR3 bases are TGCGCCAGCAGCTTGGGGCAAATCACAGATACGCAGTATTTT.

This clone has just a few counts. The rearrangement links TRBV4-1 to TRBJ2-1; a weak D match, TRBD2 (6 bases). The CDR3 spans 16 residues. Looked up from germline, CDR1 is MGHRA and CDR2 is YSYEKL. Trimming stripped 0 bases from V and 4 bases from J, with 13 bases between. Here the CDR3 reads CASSQESVGTYNEQFF. DNA for the CDR3: TGCGCCAGCAGCCAAGAATCGGTAGGGACTTACAATGAGCAGTTCTTC.

The CDR3 loop reads CASSLRGGTGELFF. The CDR3 nucleotides are TGTGCCAGCAGCTTAAGAGGGGGCACCGGGGAGCTGTTTTTT. This chain uses TRBV7-9 with TRBJ2-2, with D possibly being TRBD1 (6 bases). V gave up 2 bases and J gave up 4 bases, with 8 bases separating them. CDR3 length equals 14 residues. Germline CDR1 is SEHNR and CDR2 is FQNEAQ (reference sequence). Combining the CDR3 with reference TRBV7-9 and TRBJ2-2 gives the whole variable domain DTGVSQNPRHKITKRGQNVTFRCDPISEHNRLYWYRQTLGQGPEFLTYFQNEAQLEKSRLLSDRFSAERPKGSFSTLEIQRTEQGDSAMYLCASSLRGGTGELFFGEGSRLTVL.